One and the same sample provided the 4 T cell receptor beta chains below, sequenced in a study of blood T cell repertoires in COVID-19. The table came from immunoSEQ multiplex PCR; TCRdb's copy has only in-frame clones and leaves some out. The table has 200,000 to 250,000 clones, roughly 86% seen once. Sequenced input: peripheral blood. Receptors originate from a man over 45 with acute or convalescent COVID-19.

The V gene is TRBV3-1 (or the pseudogene TRBV3-2), the J gene TRBJ2-7; D possibly corresponds to TRBD2 (5 bases). Trimming took off 3 bases at V and 9 bases at J, with 12 bases between the two ends. Looked up from germline, CDR1 is LGHDT and CDR2 is YNNKEL (reference sequence). The CDR3 is made up of 12 amino acids. CDR3 sequence reads: CASSHSDEGQYF. The CDR3 DNA is TGTGCCAGCAGCCACTCCGACGAGGGGCAGTACTTC.

The CDR3 DNA follows: TGTGCCAGCAGCCCGGGGGTTGAAGCTTTCTTT. Protein sequence: CASSPGVEAFF. The chain recombines TRBV14 with TRBJ1-1; a possible D gene is TRBD1 (5 bases). This CDR3 has 11 residues. Trimming shortened V by 4 bases and J by 7 bases, and 7 bases separated the two germline ends. Looked up from germline, CDR1 is SGHDN and CDR2 is FVKESK.

The chain employs TRBV5-4 and TRBJ2-1, with 8 bases identical to TRBD2. Per the germline V gene, CDR1 is SGHNT and CDR2 is YYREEE (reference sequence). V was clipped by 0 bases and J by 6 bases; unmatched bases: 2. The CDR3 is 14 amino acids. The CDR3: CASSLAGTSNEQFF. The CDR3 DNA follows: TGTGCCAGCAGCTTGGCCGGGACTAGCAATGAGCAGTTCTTC.

The rearrangement uses TRBV5-1 and TRBJ1-1, with 9 bases aligning to TRBD1. The CDR3 loop spans 14 amino acids. Germline CDR1 SGHRS, CDR2 YFSETQ. V shed 3 bases and J 3 bases; nucleotides not matched to a gene: 3. The CDR3 sequence: CASSWGQGYTEAFF. CDR3 coding DNA: TGCGCCAGCAGCTGGGGACAGGGTTACACTGAAGCTTTCTTT.